Only a few counts were recorded for the clone carrying this T cell receptor (beta chain). Profiled with immunoSEQ multiplex PCR; TCRdb holds only in-frame clones, not every one. The data contain some 140,000 clones, just under 95% of them singletons. This record belongs to a study of control samples from healthy donors and cancer patients. After removal of 6 bases from V and 6 bases from J, the junction contained 10 bases not matched to a gene. CDR3 length equals 14 residues. The V gene's germline CDR1 is MNHEY and CDR2 SVGAGI. The V gene is TRBV6-5, the J gene TRBJ1-1; TRBD1 matches at 7 bases. This TCR derives from a man in his fifties or sixties with colorectal cancer. Input material: PBMCs. CDR3 in DNA: TGTGCCAGCAGGACAGGGCAGGTACGGGCTGAAGCTTTCTTT. Translation: CASRTGQVRAEAFF.